The clone carrying this T cell receptor (beta chain) was seen only once. Antigen specificity is unknown. The germline gene is not matched at one end of the junction; a read error may be the cause. This nonspecific control used anti-CD3/anti-CD28 bead stimulation of CD4+ T cells. Responding CD4+ T cells were sorted by upregulation of both CD40 ligand and CD69. Donors had undetectable plasma HIV-1 RNA, under 50 copies/mL, for 4+ years. The data belong to a study of persistence of HIV-infected CD4 T cells. Regarding the study as a whole: TCR analyses could not target the rare provirus-carrying CMV-responding cells.

The CDR3 is 12 residues long. The immunoSEQ assay was version 4, run in survey mode. Clones were read by immunoSEQ multiplex PCR, and TCRdb kept only the in-frame ones, dropping some. The sample consists of tens of thousands of clones, 88% of them appearing once. The chain employs TRBV12-3 or TRBV12-4 and TRBJ1-1; tentatively, D is TRBD1 (5 bases). Sequencing was performed on CD4+ T cells sorted from PBMCs after approximately 20-hour stimulation, taken from a patient who received antiretroviral therapy. This sequence was found in an adult woman with HIV who was CMV-seropositive. CDR3 amino acids: CASSSGNTETFF. DNA for the CDR3: TGTGCCAGCAGTTCAGGGAACACTGAAACTTTCTTT.